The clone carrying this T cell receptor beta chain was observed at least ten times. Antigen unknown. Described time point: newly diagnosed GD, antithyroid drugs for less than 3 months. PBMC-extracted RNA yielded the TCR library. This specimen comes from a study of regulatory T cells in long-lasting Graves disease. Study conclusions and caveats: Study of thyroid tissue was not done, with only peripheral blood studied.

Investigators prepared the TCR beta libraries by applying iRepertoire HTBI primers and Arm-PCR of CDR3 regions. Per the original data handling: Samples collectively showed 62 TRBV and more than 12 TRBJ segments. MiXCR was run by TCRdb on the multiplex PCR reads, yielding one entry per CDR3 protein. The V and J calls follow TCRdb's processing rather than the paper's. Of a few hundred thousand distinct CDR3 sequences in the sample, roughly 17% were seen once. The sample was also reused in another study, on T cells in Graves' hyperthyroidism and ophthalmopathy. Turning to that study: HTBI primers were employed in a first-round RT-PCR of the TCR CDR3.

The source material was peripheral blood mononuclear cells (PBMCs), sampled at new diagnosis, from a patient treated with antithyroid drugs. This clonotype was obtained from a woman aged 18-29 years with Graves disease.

The CDR3 DNA follows: TGCAGTGCGGGGGCCCCCGACACTGAAGCTTTCTTT. Translated, it gives CSAGAPDTEAFF. The chain couples TRBV20-1 to TRBJ1-1; D possibly corresponds to TRBD1 (6 bases). Trimming took 6 bases from V and 3 from J, leaving 11 bases between them. The CDR3 has 12 amino acids. Germline values: CDR1 DFQATT, CDR2 SNEGSKA (reference sequence).